These 20 T cell receptor beta chains originate from one sample sequenced in a study of graft-versus-host responses after intestinal transplantation. Their specific antigens are unknown. The assay was immunoSEQ multiplex PCR, and TCRdb's table has in-frame clones only and misses some. Of more than 65,000 clones in the sample, 84% were seen once. The sample here was unstimulated CD4+ T cells sorted from spleen or lymph node cells, taken before transplant. All receptors derive from a human donor who was the organ donor for an intestinal transplant.

Only a few counts were recorded for this clone. The chain uses TRBV28 and TRBJ1-3; D is ambiguous. The CDR3 contains 16 residues. V shed 6 bases and J shed 4 bases, with 19 bases lying between them. Germline V gives CDR1 MDHEN, CDR2 SYDVKM. CDR3 coding DNA: TGTGCCAGCAGCCACGGGGTCTTGGGGTGGGGAAACACCATATATTTT. Protein: CASSHGVLGWGNTIYF. The entire variable domain, with the rest obtained from reference TRBV28 and TRBJ1-3, is as follows: DVKVTQSSRYLVKRTGEKVFLECVQDMDHENMFWYRQDPGLGLRLIYFSYDVKMKEKGDIPEGYSVSREKKERFSLILESASTNQTSMYLCASSHGVLGWGNTIYFGEGSWLTVV.

The chain links TRBV2 to TRBJ1-5; tentative D call: TRBD1 (6 bases). The CDR3 spans 15 residues. The V end was cut by 1 base, the J end by 4 bases, with 11 bases between. Germline-derived CDR1 and CDR2 are SNHLY and FYNNEI. The CDR3 sequence is CASSEVGQRNQPQHF. The CDR3 nucleotides read TGTGCCAGCAGTGAAGTTGGACAGAGAAATCAGCCCCAGCATTTT.

The rearrangement links TRBV13 to TRBJ1-1; D is unclear. The CDR3 covers 17 residues. Germline CDR1 and CDR2: PRHDT and FYEKMQ (reference sequence). V was clipped by 5 bases and J by 0 bases, with 19 bases between them. CDR3 in amino acids: CASSPRAIFHMNTEAFF. CDR3 DNA: TGTGCCAGCAGCCCACGAGCGATATTTCACATGAACACTGAAGCTTTCTTT. Based on the CDR3 plus reference TRBV13 and TRBJ1-1, the full variable domain is AAGVIQSPRHLIKEKRETATLKCYPIPRHDTVYWYQQGPGQDPQFLISFYEKMQSDKGSIPDRFSAQQFSDYHSELNMSSLELGDSALYFCASSPRAIFHMNTEAFFGQGTRLTVV.

V usage is TRBV19 and J usage is TRBJ2-1, with D tentatively TRBD2 (5 bases). The CDR3 covers 14 residues. V lost 6 bases to trimming and J lost 2 bases, with 11 bases between them. Germline CDR1 and CDR2: LNHDA and SQIVND (reference sequence). CDR3 nucleotides: TGTGCCAGTAGGGAGGATATGGCCTACAATGAGCAGTTCTTC. Translation: CASREDMAYNEQFF. Full variable domain (missing parts from reference TRBV19 and TRBJ2-1): DGGITQSPKYLFRKEGQNVTLSCEQNLNHDAMYWYRQDPGQGLRLIYYSQIVNDFQKGDIAEGYSVSREKKESFPLTVTSAQKNPTAFYLCASREDMAYNEQFFGPGTRLTVL.

V usage is TRBV6-6 and J usage is TRBJ1-6; perhaps TRBD1 as D (5 bases). This CDR3 region has 15 residues. CDR1 and CDR2 (germline): MNHNY, SVGAGI (reference sequence). The V end was cut by 6 bases, the J end by 6 bases, with 15 bases between. CDR3 bases: TGTGCCAGCAGCCCGGGGGAGGGGCCTAATTCACCCCTCCACTTT. Encoded protein: CASSPGEGPNSPLHF.

The chain couples TRBV7-6 to TRBJ2-2; TRBD2 matches 8 bases. V lost 4 bases, J lost 4 bases, and 5 bases stayed unmatched. There are 15 residues in the CDR3. Germline CDR1 SGHVS, CDR2 FNYEAQ. The CDR3 nucleotides are TGTGCCAGCAGCTCCCGGGGGGGCGGCACCGGGGAGCTGTTTTTT. Protein product: CASSSRGGGTGELFF.

This sequence joins TRBV6-5 and TRBJ2-3; TRBD2 might be the D (7 bases). This CDR3 region has 14 residues. V lost 7 bases and J 7 bases, leaving 18 bases between the germline ends. The germline CDR1 and CDR2 sequences are MNHEY and SVGAGI. The CDR3 reads CASTNLGGAYTQYF. CDR3 bases: TGTGCCAGCACTAATTTGGGGGGGGCTTATACGCAGTATTTT.

The count of this clone is one. The CDR3 reads CASSLYGTRGTGELFF. CDR3 DNA sequence: TGTGCCAGCAGCTTATACGGGACTAGGGGAACCGGGGAGCTGTTTTTT. This chain joins TRBV5-6 and TRBJ2-2; 8 bases map to TRBD2. This CDR3 contains 16 residues. Trimming cost V 2 bases and J 5 bases; bases outside gene matches: 8. The germline V gene encodes CDR1 SGHDT and CDR2 YYEEEE.

This chain links TRBV20-1 with TRBJ2-1; 8 bases align to TRBD1. Germline CDR1 reads DFQATT; CDR2 reads SNEGSKA (reference sequence). The CDR3 loop spans 11 amino acids. CDR3 nucleotides: TGCAGGGGACAGGAAGGTAGTGAGCAGTTCTTC. Translating it yields CRGQEGSEQFF.

This chain joins TRBV10-3 and TRBJ1-5; D is undetermined. V gave up 3 bases and J gave up 6 bases, with 12 bases separating them. The CDR3 is 14 residues long. Germline V gene sequence: CDR1 ENHRY, CDR2 SYGVKD. As DNA, the CDR3 is TGTGCCATCAGTGAAACCGGGGTCTCTCAGCCCCAGCATTTT. Translated, it gives CAISETGVSQPQHF.

The rearrangement uses TRBV30 and TRBJ1-3; 8 bases agree with TRBD1. CDR1 and CDR2 (germline): GTSNPN, SVGIG (reference sequence). The CDR3 length is 14 residues. Germline trimming cut 5 bases from V and 2 bases from J; bases unmatched to any gene: 5. The chain's CDR3 is CAWDRGKAGNTIYF. CDR3 nucleotide sequence: TGTGCCTGGGACAGGGGAAAGGCTGGAAACACCATATATTTT.

A single count supports this clone. The chain has TRBV27 and TRBJ2-3; maybe TRBD1 (5 bases). With 6 bases removed from V and 3 bases from J, the gap between germline ends came to 16 bases. The CDR3 has 15 residues. Germline V lookup: CDR1 MNHEY, CDR2 SMNVEV (reference sequence). The CDR3 DNA reads TGTGCCAGCAGCCCGGAAGGGGCTGTAACAGATACGCAGTATTTT. Translated: CASSPEGAVTDTQYF.

The chain carries TRBV28 and TRBJ1-1, with 9 bases that match TRBD1. The CDR3 totals 16 residues. V dropped 3 bases and J dropped 4; count of bases not matched to a gene: 9. The V gene's germline CDR1 is MDHEN and CDR2 SYDVKM. CDR3 DNA sequence: TGTGCCAGCAGTTTCCCTCGCGGGACAGGGAGCACTGAAGCTTTCTTT. Amino acids: CASSFPRGTGSTEAFF.

The J gene is TRBJ1-2, the V gene TRBV5-1, with TRBD1 matching over 8 bases. The trim removed 0 bases at V and 7 bases at J, leaving 8 bases unmatched. The CDR3 length is 15 residues. Germline loops: CDR1 SGHRS, CDR2 YFSETQ. The CDR3 reads CASSLEDRALSGYTF. The CDR3 DNA follows: TGCGCCAGCAGCTTGGAGGACAGGGCGCTCTCTGGCTACACCTTC.

V and J are TRBV10-2 and TRBJ1-2; 10 nucleotides align to TRBD1. This CDR3 has 16 residues. Trimming took 8 bases from V and 4 from J; bases not matched to a gene: 13. Germline V gene lookup returns CDR1 WSHSY and CDR2 SAAADI. CDR3 nucleotides: TGCGCCAGCTGGGCGGGACAGGGGCAAGGGGGCTATGGCTACACCTTC. It translates to CASWAGQGQGGYGYTF.

This clone appeared a single time. The V and J genes are TRBV12-5 and TRBJ1-1, with D possibly TRBD1 on 5 matching bases. The CDR3 spans 13 residues. Germline V lookup: CDR1 LGHNT, CDR2 FRNRAP. The V end was cut by 3 bases, the J end by 3 bases, with 8 bases between. In DNA form, the CDR3 reads TGTGCTAGTGGTTTAGGAGGGGACACTGAAGCTTTCTTT. This gives the protein CASGLGGDTEAFF.

The chain employs TRBV30 and TRBJ1-2; 11 bases are a match to TRBD1. The germline V gene encodes CDR1 GTSNPN and CDR2 SVGIG (reference sequence). The CDR3 sequence is 13 residues long. The V segment lost 4 bases and the J segment 9 bases; nucleotides outside the gene matches: 7. CDR3 residues: CAWTRGTGGSYTF. CDR3 DNA: TGTGCCTGGACCCGGGGGACAGGGGGTAGCTACACCTTC.

The V and J genes are TRBV29-1 and TRBJ2-2, with 9 bases aligning to TRBD1. Germline V gives CDR1 SQVTM, CDR2 ANQGSEA. The V segment lost 6 bases and the J segment 4 bases; nucleotides outside the gene matches: 9. CDR3 size: 15 residues. CDR3 in amino acids: CSVRRTGAGTGELFF. CDR3 bases: TGCAGCGTCCGGCGGACAGGGGCAGGCACCGGGGAGCTGTTTTTT.

This clone came up once. V gene TRBV10-2 combines with J gene TRBJ1-3; 8 bases agree with TRBD1. With 8 bases clipped from V and 4 bases from J, the junction kept 10 bases outside the gene matches. Germline V gene sequence: CDR1 WSHSY, CDR2 SAAADI. The CDR3 extends over 15 amino acids. CDR3 region: CASSTGAGGGNTIYF. The CDR3 coding sequence is TGCGCCAGCTCCACAGGAGCAGGGGGCGGAAACACCATATATTTT.

This clone was counted a single time. This sequence joins TRBV27 and TRBJ1-1; D possibly corresponds to TRBD1 (5 bases). Trimming left V 3 bases short and J 6 bases short, with 8 bases between. The CDR3 sequence is 12 residues long. CDR1 is MNHEY, CDR2 SMNVEV, per germline (reference sequence). CDR3 region: CASSFRGAEAFF. Here the CDR3 DNA reads TGTGCCAGCAGTTTCCGGGGGGCTGAAGCTTTCTTT.